This T cell receptor (beta chain) was profiled in a study of blood T cell repertoires in COVID-19. For the study at large: T cells, B-cell-depleted T cells, or PBMCs supplied cDNA or gDNA.

Methods used by the authors: Estimated nucleated cell counts came from reference gene primer amplification. This table comes from immunoSEQ multiplex PCR, and its TCRdb copy is limited to in-frame clones, with some not included. V and J calls and clone size are those listed in that table; D and trimming were worked out from the DNA. The table includes 360,000 or so clones, roughly 87% detected once. From germline, CDR1 is SGHVS and CDR2 FNYEAQ. This CDR3 has 14 amino acids. V was trimmed by 2 bases and J by 3 bases, leaving 11 bases between them. Specimen: PBMCs or T cells enriched from blood (not recorded which). The TCR sequence derives from a woman between 25 and 40 years old who had recovered from COVID-19. This chain joins TRBV7-6 and TRBJ2-7; no reliable D call. The CDR3 DNA reads as TGTGCCAGCAGCTTAAGCAGGTCTAACTACGAGCAGTACTTC. This codes for CASSLSRSNYEQYF.